A single sample is the source of the 19 T cell receptor beta chains below, sequenced in a study of response to subunit inactivated influenza vaccine. MiXCR was run by TCRdb on the RT-PCR reads, yielding one entry per CDR3 protein. The sample yields 170,000 or so distinct CDR3 sequences, 9.5% to 12% seen once. The sequencing used CD8+ T cells sorted from PBMCs, collected 23 months after vaccination. Source of these receptors: a man between 50 and 70 years old who received an inactivated influenza vaccine.

This clonotype was counted a few times. This sequence joins TRBV12-3 or TRBV12-4 and TRBJ2-2, with TRBD2 identical over 11 bases. The CDR3 length is 15 residues. V lost 6 bases, J lost 7 bases, and 7 bases stayed unmatched. The CDR3 DNA sequence: TGTGCCAGCAGGAGACTAGCGGGGAGCAGCGGGGAGCTGTTTTTT. It specifies CASRRLAGSSGELFF.

The chain couples TRBV11-2 to TRBJ1-2; perhaps TRBD1 as D (5 bases). V was shortened by 1 base and J by 5 bases, with 14 bases between the two germline ends. From germline, CDR1 is SGHAT and CDR2 FQNNGV. This CDR3 is built from 15 residues. The CDR3 reads CASSLGRDGIYGYTF. CDR3 DNA: TGTGCCAGCAGCTTAGGCAGGGACGGGATTTATGGCTACACCTTC.

CDR3 coding DNA: TGTGCCAGCACCAAGGATGTAAGCGGGAGTTGGCTTATTCAAGAGACCCAGTACTTC. As protein: CASTKDVSGSWLIQETQYF. The chain uses TRBV3-1 and TRBJ2-5, with TRBD2 identical over 8 bases. J was trimmed by 2 bases and V by 7 bases; bases with no gene match: 21. The CDR3 consists of 19 residues. Germline V gene data show CDR1 as LGHDT and CDR2 as YNNKEL (reference sequence).

The chain uses TRBV4-3 and TRBJ1-4; TRBD1 might be the D (5 bases). Germline CDR1 reads LGHNA; CDR2 reads YSLEER. The CDR3 extends over 18 amino acids. Trimming took off 1 base at V and 4 bases at J, with 19 bases between the two ends. CDR3 sequence reads: CASSQVLRPRGGNEKLFF. The CDR3 nucleotides read TGCGCCAGCAGCCAAGTATTACGCCCGAGGGGCGGTAATGAAAAACTGTTTTTT.

The chain couples TRBV7-9 to TRBJ2-3; 7 bases are shared with TRBD1. V was clipped by 2 bases and J by 10 bases; unmatched bases: 6. Germline values: CDR1 SEHNR, CDR2 FQNEAQ (reference sequence). CDR3 length: 13 residues. The CDR3 spells CASSLTNRGAQYF. CDR3 nucleotides: TGTGCCAGCAGCTTAACCAACAGGGGAGCGCAGTATTTT.

In this sample, this clonotype turned up many times. This sequence joins TRBV5-1 and TRBJ2-1, with 11 bases fitting TRBD2. Losses at the gene ends were 3 bases for V and 7 bases for J; bases not matched to a gene: 6. Germline CDR1 and CDR2: SGHRS and YFSETQ. CDR3 size: 15 residues. Here the CDR3 reads CASSYRLAGRNEQFF. In nucleotides, the CDR3 is TGCGCCAGCAGCTACAGACTAGCGGGAAGGAATGAGCAGTTCTTC. The variable domain in full, completed from reference TRBV5-1 and TRBJ2-1, reads KAGVTQTPRYLIKTRGQQVTLSCSPISGHRSVSWYQQTPGQGLQFLFEYFSETQRNKGNFPGRFSGRQFSNSRSEMNVSTLELGDSALYLCASSYRLAGRNEQFFGPGTRLTVL.

This clonotype was counted only a few times. This sequence joins TRBV11-2 and TRBJ2-7; maybe TRBD2 (5 bases). V lost 1 base and J lost 0, with 13 bases in between. This CDR3 is 16 amino acids long. CDR1 and CDR2 from the germline V gene are SGHAT and FQNNGV. The CDR3 nucleotides read TGTGCCAGCAGCTTAGGGTTTAGCGCGGCCTCCTACGAGCAGTACTTC. Encoded protein: CASSLGFSAASYEQYF.

This clonotype was picked up a small number of times. The chain joins TRBV6-2 or TRBV6-3 to TRBJ1-1; no definite D call. CDR1 is MNHEY and CDR2 is SVGEGT in the germline V gene. V gave up 6 bases and J gave up 5 bases, with 10 bases separating them. CDR3 length: 12 amino acids. The CDR3 here is CASSFAWTEAFF. CDR3 nucleotides: TGTGCCAGCAGCTTCGCTTGGACTGAAGCTTTCTTT.

The chain carries TRBV25-1 and TRBJ2-1, with 9 positions matching TRBD1. Looked up from germline, CDR1 is MGHDK and CDR2 is SYGVNS. Trimming cost V 5 bases and J 6 bases; bases outside gene matches: 8. The CDR3 spans 15 residues. The CDR3 DNA sequence: TGTGCCAGCAGTAGCCACCGGGACAGGGTCAATGAGCAGTTCTTC. Amino acids: CASSSHRDRVNEQFF.

This clonotype turned up a few times. This chain links TRBV29-1 with TRBJ2-7; perhaps TRBD1 as D (5 bases). The CDR3 has 15 amino acids. Per the germline V gene, CDR1 is SQVTM and CDR2 is ANQGSEA. V lost 0 bases, J lost 4 bases, and 16 bases lay in between. Here the CDR3 DNA reads TGCAGCGTTGAAGATCAGGGTTATGGGGCTTACGAGCAGTACTTC. This gives the protein CSVEDQGYGAYEQYF.

This clonotype was recorded a few times. The V and J genes are TRBV7-8 and TRBJ2-7; D is perhaps TRBD1 or TRBD2 (6 bases each). V shed 8 bases and J shed 5 bases, with 13 bases lying between them. In germline, CDR1 is SGHVS, CDR2 FQNEAQ. CDR3 length equals 12 residues. The CDR3 bases are TGTGCCAGCGGAGTGGGGGGCAACGAGCAGTACTTC. Translating it yields CASGVGGNEQYF.

The chain recombines TRBV4-1 with TRBJ2-5; D is unclear. CDR3 length: 15 residues. V lost 1 base and J lost 2, with 11 bases in between. The germline CDR1 and CDR2 sequences are MGHRA and YSYEKL. CDR3 DNA sequence: TGCGCCAGCAGCCAAGTAGCCGGCGGACAAGAGACCCAGTACTTC. As protein: CASSQVAGGQETQYF.

DNA of the CDR3: TGCGCCAGCAGCCAATTTCGCAATGAGCAGTTCTTC. Amino acid sequence: CASSQFRNEQFF. The rearrangement links TRBV4-3 to TRBJ2-1; D gene ambiguous. Germline assignment: CDR1 LGHNA and CDR2 YSLEER. Trimming stripped 2 bases from V and 6 bases from J, with 5 bases between. This CDR3 comprises 12 residues.

CDR3 sequence: CASSASGQISMGYTF. CDR3 nucleotides: TGTGCCAGCAGCGCATCGGGACAGATTTCTATGGGCTACACCTTC. The chain employs TRBV5-6 and TRBJ1-2; 7 nucleotides match TRBD1. Germline CDR1 is SGHDT and CDR2 is YYEEEE. The CDR3 has 15 amino acids. The junction had 14 bases not matched to a gene; V was cut back by 4 bases and J by 8 bases. Drawing the rest from reference TRBV5-6 and TRBJ1-2, the complete variable domain is DAGVTQSPTHLIKTRGQQVTLRCSPKSGHDTVSWYQQALGQGPQFIFQYYEEEERQRGNFPDRFSGHQFPNYSSELNVNALLLGDSALYLCASSASGQISMGYTFGSGTRLTVV.

This clonotype was counted between two and nine times. The V and J genes are TRBV6-5 and TRBJ2-7, with 8 bases matching TRBD1. Germline CDR1 and CDR2: MNHEY and SVGAGI. The CDR3 contains 16 residues. After removal of 3 bases from V and 4 bases from J, the junction contained 11 bases not matched to a gene. The CDR3: CASSYVLSDRGYEQYF. Written as DNA, the CDR3 is TGTGCCAGCAGTTATGTTCTTTCCGACAGGGGATACGAGCAGTACTTC.

This clonotype was seen more than once but under ten times. The chain carries TRBV20-1 and TRBJ2-2; 13 nucleotides agree with TRBD2. Looked up from germline, CDR1 is DFQATT and CDR2 is SNEGSKA (reference sequence). The CDR3 is 17 amino acids. V shed 2 bases and J 5 bases; nucleotides not matched to a gene: 8. The CDR3 region has the DNA TGCAGTGCTAGAAAGGGACTAGCGGGGTCGGTGACCGGGGAGCTGTTTTTT. Amino acids: CSARKGLAGSVTGELFF.

The sample holds a few counts of this clonotype. The gene calls are TRBV10-3 and TRBJ1-2; the match to TRBD1 covers 7 bases. The germline CDR1 and CDR2 sequences are ENHRY and SYGVKD. The CDR3 consists of 14 residues. The ends lost 10 bases at V and 3 bases at J; junction bases unmatched: 11. This CDR3 is CATGPGTADYGYTF. DNA of the CDR3: TGTGCCACCGGACCTGGGACAGCTGACTATGGCTACACCTTC.

This clonotype was recorded a few times. The rearrangement links TRBV4-3 to TRBJ2-3; D possibly corresponds to TRBD2 (6 bases). CDR1 is LGHNA, CDR2 YSLEER, per germline. The length of the CDR3 is 15 residues. The germline V and J ends were trimmed by 0 bases and 2 bases, with 9 bases remaining between them. DNA of the CDR3: TGCGCCAGCAGCCAAGACGGGGGACCCACAGATACGCAGTATTTT. Residues: CASSQDGGPTDTQYF.

This clonotype was detected a few times. This rearrangement joins TRBV5-5 to TRBJ2-1; a possible D gene is TRBD2 (7 bases). V dropped 0 bases and J dropped 2 bases, with 18 bases sitting between them. The CDR3 is 18 amino acids. Germline CDR1 is SGHKS and CDR2 is YYEKEE (reference sequence). For the CDR3, the DNA is TGTGCCAGCAGCTTGGCTGGGGGGACACGGGAGGCCTACAATGAGCAGTTCTTC. Translation gives CASSLAGGTREAYNEQFF.